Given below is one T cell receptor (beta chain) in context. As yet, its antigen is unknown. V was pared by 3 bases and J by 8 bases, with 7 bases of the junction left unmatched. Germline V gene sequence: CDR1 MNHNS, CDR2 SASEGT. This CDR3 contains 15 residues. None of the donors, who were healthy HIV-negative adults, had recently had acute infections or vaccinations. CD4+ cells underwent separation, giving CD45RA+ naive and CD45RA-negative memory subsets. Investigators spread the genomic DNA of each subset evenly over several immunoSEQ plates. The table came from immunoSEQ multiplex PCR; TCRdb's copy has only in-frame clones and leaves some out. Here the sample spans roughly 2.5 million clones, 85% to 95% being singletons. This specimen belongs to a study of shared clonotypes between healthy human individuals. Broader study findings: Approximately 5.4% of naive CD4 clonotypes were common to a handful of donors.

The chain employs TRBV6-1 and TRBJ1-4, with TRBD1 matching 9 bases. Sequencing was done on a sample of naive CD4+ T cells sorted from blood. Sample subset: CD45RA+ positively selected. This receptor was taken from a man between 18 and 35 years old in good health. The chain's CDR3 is CASSDGDRDLEKLFF. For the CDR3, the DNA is TGTGCCAGCAGTGATGGGGACAGGGACCTAGAAAAACTGTTTTTT.